This T cell receptor beta chain was found in a study of tumor-infiltrating lymphocytes in localized non-small cell lung cancer. On the study more broadly: The cohort mixed smokers and never-smokers, several histologies, and some post-neoadjuvant-chemotherapy samples.

Assay used: immunoSEQ multiplex PCR; TCRdb lists only in-frame clones, some missing. The sample has about 7,600 clones; over 75% are singletons. General study findings and limits: Immunotypes IM1 and IM2 had similar TCR-derived T-cell fractions. Technical variation could not be separated from intratumor heterogeneity here.

CDR3 size: 11 residues. Germline V gene data show CDR1 as SQVTM and CDR2 as ANQGSEA. The trim removed 4 bases at V and 11 bases at J, leaving 5 bases unmatched. Concerning this clone itself: Its antigen remains unknown.

The V gene is TRBV29-1, the J gene TRBJ1-5, with 7 bases matching TRBD1. Sequencing was performed on lung tumor tissue. The clonotype was recovered from a human donor with non-small cell lung cancer. This CDR3 reads CSVAHRGTQHF. The CDR3 DNA reads as TGCAGCGTTGCGCACAGGGGAACCCAGCATTTT. Complete variable domain (other parts from reference TRBV29-1 and TRBJ1-5): SAVISQKPSRDICQRGTSLTIQCQVDSQVTMMFWYRQQPGQSLTLIATANQGSEATYESGFVIDKFPISRPNLTFSTLTVSNMSPEDSSIYLCSVAHRGTQHFGDGTRLSIL.